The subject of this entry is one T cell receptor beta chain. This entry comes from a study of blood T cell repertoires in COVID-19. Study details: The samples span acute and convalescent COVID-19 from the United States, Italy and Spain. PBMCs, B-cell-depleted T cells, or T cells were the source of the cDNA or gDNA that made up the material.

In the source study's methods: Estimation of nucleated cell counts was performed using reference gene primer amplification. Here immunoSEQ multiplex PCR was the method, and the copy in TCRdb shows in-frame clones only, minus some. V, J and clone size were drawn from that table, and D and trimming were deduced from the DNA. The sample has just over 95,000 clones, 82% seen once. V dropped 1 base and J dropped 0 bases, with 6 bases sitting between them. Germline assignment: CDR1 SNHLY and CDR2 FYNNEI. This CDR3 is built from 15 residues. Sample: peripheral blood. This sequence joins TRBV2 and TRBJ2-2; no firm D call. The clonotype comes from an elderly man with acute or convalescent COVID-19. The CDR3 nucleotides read TGTGCCAGCAGTGAAGAGCGAGCGAACACCGGGGAGCTGTTTTTT. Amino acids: CASSEERANTGELFF.